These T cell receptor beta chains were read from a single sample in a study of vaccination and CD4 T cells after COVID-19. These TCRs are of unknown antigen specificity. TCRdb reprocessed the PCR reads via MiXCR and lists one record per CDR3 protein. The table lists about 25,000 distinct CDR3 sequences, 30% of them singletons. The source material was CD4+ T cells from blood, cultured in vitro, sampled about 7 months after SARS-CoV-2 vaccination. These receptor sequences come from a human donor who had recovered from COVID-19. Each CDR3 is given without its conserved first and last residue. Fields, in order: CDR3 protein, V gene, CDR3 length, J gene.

cdr3_aa: ATSDPLAGVVETQY; v_call: TRBV24-1; cdr3_length: 14; j_call: TRBJ2-5
cdr3_aa: AISESGGDNSPLH; v_call: TRBV10-3; cdr3_length: 13; j_call: TRBJ1-6
cdr3_aa: ASSGGSGELF; v_call: TRBV4-3; cdr3_length: 10; j_call: TRBJ2-2
cdr3_aa: ASSLSSGFTDTQY; v_call: TRBV7-9; cdr3_length: 13; j_call: TRBJ2-3
cdr3_aa: ASKVQGGVGTDTQY; v_call: TRBV19; cdr3_length: 14; j_call: TRBJ2-3
cdr3_aa: ASSFRDRGRLRQY; v_call: TRBV7-9; cdr3_length: 13; j_call: TRBJ2-7
cdr3_aa: ASSSRGRRGETQY; v_call: TRBV11-3; cdr3_length: 13; j_call: TRBJ2-5
cdr3_aa: SARVGNSNQPQH; v_call: TRBV20-1; cdr3_length: 12; j_call: TRBJ1-5
cdr3_aa: ASRPAWGASYGYT; v_call: TRBV6-2/TRBV6-3; cdr3_length: 13; j_call: TRBJ1-2
cdr3_aa: SATRSGRSTDTQY; v_call: TRBV20-1; cdr3_length: 13; j_call: TRBJ2-3
cdr3_aa: ASSGTGETQPQH; v_call: TRBV2; cdr3_length: 12; j_call: TRBJ1-5
cdr3_aa: SARGISDVADTQY; v_call: TRBV20-1; cdr3_length: 13; j_call: TRBJ2-3
cdr3_aa: ASSLAAGGAYEQY; v_call: TRBV7-2; cdr3_length: 13; j_call: TRBJ2-7
cdr3_aa: ASRRTVGEKLF; v_call: TRBV7-9; cdr3_length: 11; j_call: TRBJ1-4
cdr3_aa: SAQPGTRSNEQF; v_call: TRBV20-1; cdr3_length: 12; j_call: TRBJ2-1
cdr3_aa: ASSLITSGNTGELF; v_call: TRBV7-6; cdr3_length: 14; j_call: TRBJ2-2
cdr3_aa: ASSEAGQSNQPQH; v_call: TRBV25-1; cdr3_length: 13; j_call: TRBJ1-5
cdr3_aa: ASSLEGGRGQY; v_call: TRBV7-9; cdr3_length: 11; j_call: TRBJ2-7
cdr3_aa: ASSSWTSGSYEQY; v_call: TRBV28; cdr3_length: 13; j_call: TRBJ2-7
cdr3_aa: SALAGGTRQF; v_call: TRBV20-1; cdr3_length: 10; j_call: TRBJ2-1
cdr3_aa: ATRDRRHTEAF; v_call: TRBV24-1; cdr3_length: 11; j_call: TRBJ1-1
cdr3_aa: SALQGRNEQF; v_call: TRBV20-1; cdr3_length: 10; j_call: TRBJ2-1
cdr3_aa: ASSLARQGQTGELF; v_call: TRBV7-8; cdr3_length: 14; j_call: TRBJ2-2
cdr3_aa: ASSPMRQPQH; v_call: TRBV19; cdr3_length: 10; j_call: TRBJ1-5
cdr3_aa: ASSYPGAGTGDNNYGYT; v_call: TRBV6-2/TRBV6-3; cdr3_length: 17; j_call: TRBJ1-2
cdr3_aa: SANRGPNTEAF; v_call: TRBV20-1; cdr3_length: 11; j_call: TRBJ1-1
cdr3_aa: ASSEQGDRVETQY; v_call: TRBV6-1; cdr3_length: 13; j_call: TRBJ2-5
cdr3_aa: ASSHSGTSSYEQY; v_call: TRBV19; cdr3_length: 13; j_call: TRBJ2-7
cdr3_aa: ASRSQGALWGYEQY; v_call: TRBV10-1; cdr3_length: 14; j_call: TRBJ2-7
cdr3_aa: ASSLAGNNEQF; v_call: TRBV7-6; cdr3_length: 11; j_call: TRBJ2-1
cdr3_aa: ASSISSSGASDTQY; v_call: TRBV7-2; cdr3_length: 14; j_call: TRBJ2-3
cdr3_aa: ASSYSRAREQY; v_call: TRBV6-5; cdr3_length: 11; j_call: TRBJ2-4
cdr3_aa: ASSIQRGRGEQY; v_call: TRBV19; cdr3_length: 12; j_call: TRBJ2-7
cdr3_aa: ASSLTSGSFHEQF; v_call: TRBV7-2; cdr3_length: 13; j_call: TRBJ2-1
cdr3_aa: SAAVRQGGYGYT; v_call: TRBV20-1; cdr3_length: 12; j_call: TRBJ1-2
cdr3_aa: ASTVTLSSYEQY; v_call: TRBV6-1; cdr3_length: 12; j_call: TRBJ2-7
cdr3_aa: ASNLPRGTNTGELF; v_call: TRBV7-9; cdr3_length: 14; j_call: TRBJ2-2
cdr3_aa: ASSSADGTQY; v_call: TRBV7-9; cdr3_length: 10; j_call: TRBJ2-3
cdr3_aa: ASSAGQPVIAETF; v_call: TRBV5-8; cdr3_length: 13; j_call: TRBJ1-1
cdr3_aa: ASSRTDYYEQY; v_call: TRBV7-9; cdr3_length: 11; j_call: TRBJ2-7
cdr3_aa: ASSEWGGRAADTQY; v_call: TRBV25-1; cdr3_length: 14; j_call: TRBJ2-3
cdr3_aa: SAREGSSYNSPLH; v_call: TRBV20-1; cdr3_length: 13; j_call: TRBJ1-6
cdr3_aa: SASRFRTSTLPPYEQY; v_call: TRBV20-1; cdr3_length: 16; j_call: TRBJ2-7
cdr3_aa: ASSFEETQY; v_call: TRBV5-6; cdr3_length: 9; j_call: TRBJ2-5
cdr3_aa: ASSPRSGQAY; v_call: TRBV28; cdr3_length: 10; j_call: TRBJ2-7
cdr3_aa: ASSSGTSGREGNEQF; v_call: TRBV28; cdr3_length: 15; j_call: TRBJ2-1
cdr3_aa: SATMTGESTDTQY; v_call: TRBV20-1; cdr3_length: 13; j_call: TRBJ2-3
cdr3_aa: ASSLSVSGYYEQY; v_call: TRBV27; cdr3_length: 13; j_call: TRBJ2-7
cdr3_aa: ASRDRGTNEQF; v_call: TRBV28; cdr3_length: 11; j_call: TRBJ2-1
cdr3_aa: ASSFGHQSSYEQY; v_call: TRBV19; cdr3_length: 13; j_call: TRBJ2-7
cdr3_aa: ASSPYVVAAYEQY; v_call: TRBV28; cdr3_length: 13; j_call: TRBJ2-7
cdr3_aa: SARTVSSGYT; v_call: TRBV20-1; cdr3_length: 10; j_call: TRBJ1-2
cdr3_aa: SDGSQETQY; v_call: TRBV20-1; cdr3_length: 9; j_call: TRBJ2-5
cdr3_aa: SARAVRDRAL; v_call: TRBV20-1; cdr3_length: 10; j_call: TRBJ1-2
cdr3_aa: ASSAPTSGINEQF; v_call: TRBV7-3; cdr3_length: 13; j_call: TRBJ2-1
cdr3_aa: SATASYEQY; v_call: TRBV20-1; cdr3_length: 9; j_call: TRBJ2-7
cdr3_aa: ASSQPKAYEQY; v_call: TRBV6-2/TRBV6-3; cdr3_length: 11; j_call: TRBJ2-7
cdr3_aa: ASGRTGSTYNEQF; v_call: TRBV7-3; cdr3_length: 13; j_call: TRBJ2-1
cdr3_aa: ASSQRGGATLTDTQY; v_call: TRBV7-2; cdr3_length: 15; j_call: TRBJ2-3